This entry is about one T cell receptor beta chain. The antigen is unknown. TCRdb reprocessed the RT-PCR reads via MiXCR and lists one record per CDR3 protein. Found here are under 750 distinct CDR3 sequences, approximately 85% of them singletons; the top ten hold roughly 7%. This entry is derived from a study of yellow fever vaccine responses in identical twins. Study-wide results and limits: Twins' T cell vaccine responses reportedly looked partly convergent, partly personalized.

The CDR3 spans 14 residues. From germline, CDR1 is SGHVT and CDR2 SQSDAQ. Deletions cut 0 bases from V and 0 bases from J, with 4 bases between. This specimen was T cells from blood (PBMCs), unsorted or a sorted subset (not recorded which), taken before or after yellow fever vaccination (not recorded which). The receptor was isolated from a woman under 30 who received the yellow fever vaccine. V usage is TRBV7-4 and J usage is TRBJ2-3; no clear D. The CDR3 protein is CASSLAGSTDTQYF. In DNA, the CDR3 is TGTGCCAGCAGCTTAGCGGGAAGCACAGATACGCAGTATTTT.